The rows below give T cell receptor beta chains drawn from one sample of a study of shared clonotypes between healthy human individuals. TCRdb keeps only in-frame clones here, not all; method: immunoSEQ multiplex PCR. The profile shows about 680,000 clones, about 91% of them singletons. The sequenced sample consisted of naive CD8+ T cells sorted from blood. Receptors originate from a man under 40 in good health. Each CDR3 is given with its conserved first and last residue. The D gene is left open where the match is weak. Clone size is given for some rows only: seen once, a few or many times, or a class if the clone is expanded.

>TRBJ2-7|TRBD1|.|TRBV19|17
TGTGCCAGTAGTATTGGCGCCGGGACAGGGGGCGACTACGAGCAGTACTTC
CASSIGAGTGGDYEQYF
>TRBJ2-1|.|.|TRBV5-4|12
TGTGCCAGCAGCTTGACTTCCAATGAGCAGTTCTTC
CASSLTSNEQFF
>TRBJ2-3|TRBD1|.|TRBV4-1|17
TGCGCCAGCAGCCAAGAGGGGTCGACAGGGGGCAAAGATACGCAGTATTTT
CASSQEGSTGGKDTQYF
>TRBJ2-2|.|.|TRBV7-8|15
TGTGCCAGCAGCTCCGGGACAACGAACACCGGGGAGCTGTTTTTT
CASSSGTTNTGELFF
>TRBJ2-1|.|.|TRBV27|14
TGTGCCAGCTACCCGGACAGCCGCAAGAATGAGCAGTTCTTC
CASYPDSRKNEQFF
>TRBJ2-5|TRBD1|.|TRBV6-1|15
TGTGCCAGCAGTGAATGGGGACAGGGCCCAGAGACCCAGTACTTC
CASSEWGQGPETQYF
>TRBJ2-7|.|.|TRBV11-2|15
TGTGCCAGCAGCTTCTCGGATGCAGGGTCCTACGAGCAGTACTTC
CASSFSDAGSYEQYF
>TRBJ2-7|.|few|TRBV7-3|14
TGTGCCAGCAGCTCCCGTCCCGTGGCCTACGAGCAGTACTTC
CASSSRPVAYEQYF
>TRBJ2-3|.|.|TRBV11-2|16
TGTGCCAGCAGCTTAGAGTTTACAGGGACCACAGATACGCAGTATTTT
CASSLEFTGTTDTQYF
>TRBJ2-5|TRBD2|.|TRBV29-1|12
TGCAGCGTTCGGAGCGGGATGGAGACCCAGTACTTC
CSVRSGMETQYF
>TRBJ2-7|.|.|TRBV10-2|13
TGCGCCAGCTTGGACACTGCCCCCCACGAGCAGTACTTC
CASLDTAPHEQYF
>TRBJ2-7|TRBD2|.|TRBV6-5|15
TGTGCCAGCAGTTACTCGGGGGGGGGCTCCTACGAGCAGTACTTC
CASSYSGGGSYEQYF
>TRBJ2-3|TRBD2|.|TRBV29-1|16
TGCAGCGTTGAAGTCATACTAGCGCCAGGCACAGATACGCAGTATTTT
CSVEVILAPGTDTQYF
>TRBJ2-3|TRBD2|.|TRBV7-3|16
TGTGCCAGCAGTAAATGGGGCGGGAGGGCTGCAGATACGCAGTATTTT
CASSKWGGRAADTQYF
>TRBJ1-1|.|.|TRBV5-6|12
TGTGCCAGCAGCCGGGACGTAGGTGAAGCTTTCTTT
CASSRDVGEAFF
>TRBJ2-2|.|.|TRBV27|17
TGTGCCAGCACACAGAGCACCGGGGAGCTGTTGGCCGGGGAGCTGTTTTTT
CASTQSTGELLAGELFF
>TRBJ2-5|TRBD1|.|TRBV5-1|16
TGCGCCAGCAGCTACGAAGGACAGGGGGGGGCAGAGACCCAGTACTTC
CASSYEGQGGAETQYF
>TRBJ2-4|.|.|TRBV7-9|18
TGTGCCAGCAGCTCCATTACGACAGGAGGGGCGTACTATGGCATTCAGTACTTC
CASSSITTGGAYYGIQYF
>TRBJ2-4|.|once|TRBV18|19
TGTGCCAGCTCACCACTCGAAGGGGTTATCGGAGTGGGGAAAAACATTCAGTACTTC
CASSPLEGVIGVGKNIQYF
>TRBJ2-7|.|.|TRBV4-1|15
TGCGCCAGCAGCCAAGCCGGGACCGGCGACTACGAGCAGTACTTC
CASSQAGTGDYEQYF
>TRBJ2-7|.|.|TRBV9|11
TGTGCCAGCAGCGTAGCATACGAGCAGTACTTC
CASSVAYEQYF
>TRBJ2-3|.|.|TRBV9|13
TGTGCCAGCAGCGTAGAGGGCGGGGATACGCAGTATTTT
CASSVEGGDTQYF
>TRBJ2-7|.|.|TRBV5-5|14
TGTGCCAGCAGCTCTAGGGACTCGCCCTACGAGCAGTACTTC
CASSSRDSPYEQYF
>TRBJ1-2|.|.|TRBV7-8|12
TGTGCCAGCAGCTCTTCAGGCCCCCTCTACACCTTC
CASSSSGPLYTF
>TRBJ1-5|.|.|TRBV19|14
TGTGCCAGTAGTATAGGAACAGCTAATCAGCCCCAGCATTTT
CASSIGTANQPQHF
>TRBJ1-1|TRBD1|.|TRBV20-1|11
TGCAGTGCTCCTCGACAGGGATGGGCTTTCTTT
CSAPRQGWAFF
>TRBJ1-1|TRBD1|.|TRBV5-6|17
TGTGCCAGCAGTCCTTGGACAGGGCCGGCCTTGAACACTGAAGCTTTCTTT
CASSPWTGPALNTEAFF
>TRBJ2-3|.|.|TRBV6-4|14
TGTGCCAGCAGTGACGACTGGACCAGGGATACGCAGTATTTT
CASSDDWTRDTQYF
>TRBJ2-2|TRBD2|.|TRBV13|16
TGTGCCAGCAGCGGACTAGCGGGAATTGACACCGGGGAGCTGTTTTTT
CASSGLAGIDTGELFF
>TRBJ1-1|TRBD1|.|TRBV6-5|13
TGTGCCAGCAGGAAGGGGGCGAACACTGAAGCTTTCTTT
CASRKGANTEAFF
>TRBJ1-4|.|.|TRBV25-1|15
TGTGCCAGCAGTGAACTTGTTTTTTCGAATGAAAAACTGTTTTTT
CASSELVFSNEKLFF
>TRBJ2-3|.|.|TRBV4-1|15
TGCGCCAGCAGCCAGGGCTCTCTAATTATGGATACGCAGTATTTT
CASSQGSLIMDTQYF
>TRBJ2-3|.|.|TRBV27|14
TGTGCCAGCAGTTTACTTCCCAGGACAGATACGCAGTATTTT
CASSLLPRTDTQYF
>TRBJ2-5|.|.|TRBV27|11
TGTGCCAGCAGAGCCGGGGAGACCCAGTACTTC
CASRAGETQYF
>TRBJ2-3|TRBD1|.|TRBV27|15
TGTGCCAGCAGTCCCAGACAGGGGGACACAGATACGCAGTATTTT
CASSPRQGDTDTQYF
>TRBJ1-1|.|once|TRBV28|13
TGTGCCAGCAGTTTGGCGCGGGTCACTGAAGCTTTCTTT
CASSLARVTEAFF
>TRBJ2-2|TRBD1|.|TRBV11-3|16
TGTGCCAGCAGCTTTTCAAGGACAGGGGGGACCGGGGAGCTGTTTTTT
CASSFSRTGGTGELFF
>TRBJ2-1|.|.|TRBV5-6|14
TGTGCCAGCTTCTACCTCCCCGAACACAATGAGCAGTTCTTC
CASFYLPEHNEQFF
>TRBJ2-3|.|.|TRBV7-8|14
TGTGCCAGCAGCCCTGGCACAGTTGAAGATACGCAGTATTTT
CASSPGTVEDTQYF
>TRBJ2-7|.|.|TRBV5-1|12
TGCGCCAGCAGCCCAGGGACCTACGAGCAGTACTTC
CASSPGTYEQYF
>TRBJ2-2|.|.|TRBV5-1|13
TGCGCCAGCAGCTCTCCCTACACCGGGGAGCTGTTTTTT
CASSSPYTGELFF
>TRBJ1-5|.|few|TRBV28|12
TGTGCCAGCAGTCAAGGAAATCAGCCCCAGCATTTT
CASSQGNQPQHF
>TRBJ2-3|.|.|TRBV4-1|13
TGCGCCAGCAGCCAATCCCTCCCAGATACGCAGTATTTT
CASSQSLPDTQYF
>TRBJ2-5|TRBD1|.|TRBV5-1|13
TGCGCCAGCAGCTCGGGACAGCAAGAGACCCAGTACTTC
CASSSGQQETQYF
>TRBJ2-2|.|.|TRBV27|16
TGTGCCAGCAGTTTTTCTCTGGACACCGCGGGGGGGGAGCTGTTTTTT
CASSFSLDTAGGELFF
>TRBJ1-4|.|.|TRBV5-4|16
TGTGCCAGCAGCTGGGACGCAGATGCAACTAATGAAAAACTGTTTTTT
CASSWDADATNEKLFF
>TRBJ2-1|.|.|TRBV5-1|12
TGCGCCAGCAGCCCCGGGCCGGACGAGCAGTTCTTC
CASSPGPDEQFF
>TRBJ2-7|.|.|TRBV7-9|14
TGTGCCAGCAGCTTAGAACTCAGGTTCTACGAGCAGTACTTC
CASSLELRFYEQYF
>TRBJ2-7|.|.|TRBV27|16
TGTGCCAGCAGTCGATCCGCGACAGGCCCGGGGTACGAGCAGTACTTC
CASSRSATGPGYEQYF
>TRBJ2-3|TRBD1|.|TRBV27|16
TGTGCCAGCAGCATGGCCCGGGCAGGGGGTACAGATACGCAGTATTTT
CASSMARAGGTDTQYF
>TRBJ1-1|TRBD1|.|TRBV7-9|16
TGTGCCAGCAGCCTATTTACCCCCACAGGGGCGACTGAAGCTTTCTTT
CASSLFTPTGATEAFF